These 4 T cell receptor beta chains originate from one sample sequenced in a study of blood T cell repertoires in COVID-19. Data came from immunoSEQ multiplex PCR; TCRdb stores just in-frame clones and leaves some out. The repertoire holds fewer than 300,000 clones, 80% to 90% seen once, with 15% to 17% in the top ten. Sequencing was done on a sample of PBMCs or T cells enriched from blood (not recorded which). The receptors were sampled from a man younger than 35 who had recovered from COVID-19.

The rearrangement links TRBV18 to TRBJ2-7, with TRBD1 matching over 10 bases. Germline lookup yields CDR1 KGHSH and CDR2 LQKENI. CDR3 length equals 15 residues. V gave up 5 bases and J gave up 1 base; unmatched junction bases: 5. CDR3 nucleotides: TGTGCCAGCTCATTCGGGACAGGGGTTTCCTACGAGCAGTACTTC. Translation gives CASSFGTGVSYEQYF.

Here the CDR3 reads CAWRFPSTDTQYF. The CDR3, as DNA: TGTGCCTGGAGGTTTCCTAGCACAGATACGCAGTATTTT. This chain joins TRBV30 and TRBJ2-3; D remains unclear. V lost 3 bases and J 0 bases, leaving 7 bases between the germline ends. CDR1 GTSNPN and CDR2 SVGIG come from the germline V gene (reference sequence). The CDR3 covers 13 residues.

The V call is TRBV14, the J call TRBJ2-5; 8 bases match TRBD2. The CDR3 loop spans 13 amino acids. With V trimmed by 2 bases and J by 5 bases, 1 base remained unmatched. In germline, CDR1 is SGHDN, CDR2 FVKESK. CDR3 protein: CASSQRLAETQYF. In DNA form, the CDR3 reads TGTGCCAGCAGCCAAAGACTAGCGGAGACCCAGTACTTC.

The rearrangement joins TRBV7-2 to TRBJ2-1; D not certain. This CDR3 has 17 residues. Looked up from germline, CDR1 is SGHTA and CDR2 is FQGNSA. Deletions cut 1 base from V and 2 bases from J, with 15 bases between. The chain's CDR3 is CASSLGPGNFPYNEQFF. The CDR3 region has the DNA TGTGCCAGCAGCTTAGGCCCAGGAAACTTTCCCTACAATGAGCAGTTCTTC.